This entry lists 14 T cell receptor beta chains sequenced from one sample in a study of Ad26.COV2.S vaccination and SARS-CoV-2 variants. Method: immunoSEQ multiplex PCR; TCRdb's copy keeps in-frame clones and lacks some. The table includes some 340,000 clones, roughly 84% detected once. Treatment described: around 19 received Ad26.COV2.S at low or high dose, single or two shots; roughly five received placebo; per-sample allocation not given. Material that was analyzed had been drawn on day 63 after the first vaccine or placebo injection. Sample: peripheral blood, taken in a trial of Ad26.COV2.S vaccine versus placebo. The receptors stem from a person between 18 and 65 years old who received the Ad26.COV2.S COVID-19 vaccine or a placebo.

The chain is built from TRBV9 and TRBJ1-2; D is perhaps TRBD1 (5 bases). Germline CDR1 reads SGDLS; CDR2 reads YYNGEE. Between the trimmed V and J ends, which lost 0 bases and 7 bases, there was a span of 10 bases. CDR3 length: 13 amino acids. The DNA of the CDR3 is TGTGCCAGCAGCGTAGAGGCAGGGTCTGGCTACACCTTC. It yields the protein CASSVEAGSGYTF.

V usage is TRBV6-2 or TRBV6-3 and J usage is TRBJ1-5, with D possibly TRBD1 on 5 matching bases. CDR3 length equals 14 residues. CDR1 and CDR2 from the germline V gene are MNHEY and SVGEGT. The V end was cut by 6 bases, the J end by 8 bases, with 17 bases between. CDR3 in DNA: TGTGCCAGCAGCCGCGGGGGGAATGTAAAGCCCCAGCATTTT. Translated, it gives CASSRGGNVKPQHF.

The J gene is TRBJ1-4, the V gene TRBV15; 7 bases map to TRBD1. CDR3 length: 16 residues. The V and J ends lost 4 bases and 7 bases, in that order; junction bases with no gene match: 12. Germline CDR1 reads LNHNV; CDR2 reads YYDKDF (reference sequence). The CDR3 protein is CATSNNRDSFFEKLFF. The DNA for the CDR3 is TGTGCCACCAGCAACAACCGGGACAGCTTTTTTGAAAAACTGTTTTTT.

CDR3 sequence: CASSIDFGNQPQHF. The CDR3 nucleotides are TGTGCCAGTAGTATAGATTTTGGCAATCAGCCCCAGCATTTT. The rearrangement joins TRBV19 to TRBJ1-5; no reliable D call. Germline V gene data show CDR1 as LNHDA and CDR2 as SQIVND (reference sequence). CDR3 length: 14 amino acids. Trimming cost V 0 bases and J 2 bases, with 5 bases left between them.

Regarding this clone: Distinct nucleotide sequences in the sample also encode this CDR3. The chain joins TRBV19 to TRBJ1-2; 8 nucleotides agree with TRBD1. The germline V gene has CDR1 LNHDA and CDR2 SQIVND (reference sequence). V was clipped by 5 bases and J by 4 bases; unmatched bases: 6. The CDR3 consists of 14 residues. CDR3 sequence reads: CASSPRTGSYGYTF. The DNA for the CDR3 is TGTGCCAGTAGTCCCCGGACAGGGTCCTATGGCTACACCTTC.

The chain joins TRBV13 to TRBJ2-1; D perhaps matches TRBD1 (5 bases). V lost 5 bases and J 4 bases, leaving 21 bases between the germline ends. Germline loops: CDR1 PRHDT, CDR2 FYEKMQ (reference sequence). The CDR3 extends over 17 amino acids. The chain's CDR3 is CASSDKIKGPRYNEQFF. The DNA for the CDR3 is TGTGCCAGCAGCGACAAAATTAAGGGGCCAAGGTACAATGAGCAGTTCTTC.

The chain recombines TRBV7-2 with TRBJ2-3, with 10 bases identical to TRBD1. The CDR3 extends over 15 amino acids. Trimming removed 2 bases from V and 8 bases from J; junction bases left unmatched: 7. Germline CDR1 reads SGHTA; CDR2 reads FQGNSA. CDR3: CASSLLGQGSSTQYF. DNA of the CDR3: TGTGCCAGCAGCTTATTGGGACAGGGGAGCTCTACGCAGTATTTT. Filled out from reference TRBV7-2 and TRBJ2-3, the complete variable domain reads GAGVSQSPSNKVTEKGKDVELRCDPISGHTALYWYRQSLGQGLEFLIYFQGNSAPDKSGLPSDRFSAERTGGSVSTLTIQRTQQEDSAVYLCASSLLGQGSSTQYFGPGTRLTVL.

The J gene is TRBJ1-2, the V gene TRBV9, with TRBD1 matching 8 bases. This CDR3 comprises 15 residues. V lost 4 bases to trimming and J lost 3 bases; unmatched junction nucleotides: 8. CDR1 is SGDLS, CDR2 YYNGEE, per germline. CDR3 bases: TGTGCCAGCAGCCCTAAAATGACAGGGGACTATGGCTACACCTTC. This gives the protein CASSPKMTGDYGYTF.

The chain carries TRBV11-2 and TRBJ2-3; tentatively, D is TRBD1 (6 bases). The V gene's germline CDR1 is SGHAT and CDR2 FQNNGV. The CDR3 has 16 residues. Trimming left V 1 base short and J 2 bases short, with 13 bases between. CDR3 residues: CASSLGTALNTDTQYF. Here the CDR3 DNA reads TGTGCCAGCAGCTTAGGGACAGCGTTAAACACAGATACGCAGTATTTT.

The chain links TRBV2 to TRBJ2-1; possible D gene TRBD2, 5 bases. Germline CDR1 is SNHLY and CDR2 is FYNNEI. This CDR3 region has 16 residues. The V gene lost 4 bases and the J gene lost 4 bases, with 17 bases spanning the gap. CDR3 bases: TGTGCCAGCAGTGGAGCTCAGCCGGGAACTTACAATGAGCAGTTCTTC. It is translated as CASSGAQPGTYNEQFF. Full variable domain (missing parts from reference TRBV2 and TRBJ2-1): EPEVTQTPSHQVTQMGQEVILRCVPISNHLYFYWYRQILGQKVEFLVSFYNNEISEKSEIFDDQFSVERPDGSNFTLKIRSTKLEDSAMYFCASSGAQPGTYNEQFFGPGTRLTVL.

This chain uses TRBV4-3 with TRBJ2-3; TRBD2 matches at 7 bases. The CDR3 is 16 residues long. Trimming at V came to 4 bases and at J to 10 bases, leaving 17 bases not matched to a gene. Germline CDR1 reads LGHNA; CDR2 reads YSLEER. CDR3 DNA: TGCGCCAGCAGCCGCGGGGTAGCGGGTCCGGGGTCGGCGCAGTATTTT. Protein sequence: CASSRGVAGPGSAQYF.

The chain carries TRBV7-9 and TRBJ2-3; possibly TRBD2 for D (5 bases). Germline V gene lookup returns CDR1 SEHNR and CDR2 FQNEAQ (reference sequence). The CDR3 runs 16 residues. The germline V and J ends were trimmed by 1 base and 3 bases, with 14 bases remaining between them. CDR3 nucleotides: TGTGCCAGCAGCTTAGGGTTGGGATCGGGAACAGATACGCAGTATTTT. Encoded protein: CASSLGLGSGTDTQYF.

In its sample, this clone was seen once. The chain couples TRBV6-2 or TRBV6-3 to TRBJ1-5; 7 bases agree with TRBD1. Germline V gene lookup returns CDR1 MNHEY and CDR2 SVGEGT. The V and J ends lost 0 bases and 4 bases, in that order; junction bases with no gene match: 3. The CDR3 is made up of 15 amino acids. The chain's CDR3 is CASSYSDRVNQPQHF. The CDR3 DNA reads as TGTGCCAGCAGTTACTCAGACAGGGTAAATCAGCCCCAGCATTTT.

The chain has TRBV7-2 and TRBJ2-6, with 8 bases that match TRBD1. The length of the CDR3 is 18 residues. CDR1 and CDR2 from the germline V gene are SGHTA and FQGNSA. V dropped 2 bases and J dropped 0; count of bases not matched to a gene: 6. The CDR3 sequence is CASSLNGQGYSGANVLTF. The CDR3 DNA reads as TGTGCCAGCAGCTTAAACGGACAGGGATACTCTGGGGCCAACGTCCTGACTTTC. Full variable domain (remainder filled in from reference TRBV7-2 and TRBJ2-6): GAGVSQSPSNKVTEKGKDVELRCDPISGHTALYWYRQSLGQGLEFLIYFQGNSAPDKSGLPSDRFSAERTGGSVSTLTIQRTQQEDSAVYLCASSLNGQGYSGANVLTFGAGSRLTVL.